The 12 T cell receptor beta chains in this list originate from one sample, sequenced in a study of patients and donors after allogeneic stem cell transplantation. Via MiXCR, TCRdb re-called the RT-PCR reads, giving one row per CDR3 protein. Of about 72,000 distinct CDR3 sequences in the sample, approximately 25% were seen once. Sequencing was performed on blood, either unsorted or a sorted T cell fraction (not recorded which). These receptors were obtained from a human donor who was either an allogeneic HSCT recipient or a stem cell or donor lymphocyte infusion donor (not recorded which). It is not recorded whose cells these are; they may come from a transplant donor.

The chain links TRBV7-2 to TRBJ2-1; TRBD2 aligns across 12 bases. The CDR3 is made up of 17 amino acids. In germline, CDR1 is SGHTA, CDR2 FQGNSA. V was pared by 5 bases and J by 4 bases, with 9 bases of the junction left unmatched. CDR3 residues: CASSPRLAGATYNEQFF. The CDR3 DNA is TGTGCCAGCAGCCCTAGACTAGCGGGGGCCACATACAATGAGCAGTTCTTC.

This clonotype was seen a few times. The V gene is TRBV10-3, the J gene TRBJ1-2; 12 bases are shared with TRBD1. The CDR3 covers 17 residues. CDR1 and CDR2 from the germline V gene are ENHRY and SYGVKD. With V trimmed by 2 bases and J by 0 bases, 4 bases remained unmatched. As DNA, the CDR3 is TGTGCCATCAGTGAGGGGACAGGGGGCGAAGCTAACTATGGCTACACCTTC. Protein: CAISEGTGGEANYGYTF.

This clonotype was seen a few times. V gene TRBV12-3 or TRBV12-4 combines with J gene TRBJ1-5; TRBD1 might be the D (5 bases). Trimming pared 2 bases from V and 6 bases from J, leaving 14 bases between. The CDR3 contains 15 residues. In nucleotides, the CDR3 is TGTGCCAGCAGTTTATTGGCGGGGGTGAGTCAGCCCCAGCATTTT. Amino acids: CASSLLAGVSQPQHF.

V and J are TRBV7-2 and TRBJ1-5; D is undetermined. This CDR3 contains 14 residues. The ends were cut back, 3 bases at V and 6 bases at J, with 12 bases in the middle. Germline V gives CDR1 SGHTA, CDR2 FQGNSA. The CDR3 sequence: CASSFLTGSQPQHF. The CDR3 nucleotides read TGTGCCAGCAGCTTTTTAACGGGGTCTCAGCCCCAGCATTTT. Complete variable domain (other parts from reference TRBV7-2 and TRBJ1-5): GAGVSQSPSNKVTEKGKDVELRCDPISGHTALYWYRQSLGQGLEFLIYFQGNSAPDKSGLPSDRFSAERTGGSVSTLTIQRTQQEDSAVYLCASSFLTGSQPQHFGDGTRLSIL.

The table lists this clonotype with a few counts. This chain links TRBV12-3 or TRBV12-4 with TRBJ1-4, with D tentatively TRBD1 (5 bases). V lost 5 bases and J lost 2, with 9 bases in between. CDR3 size: 14 residues. CDR3 nucleotide sequence: TGTGCCAGCAGTCAACAGGCTACTAATGAAAAACTGTTTTTT. Translated: CASSQQATNEKLFF.

This clonotype appeared a few times. The chain is built from TRBV4-1 and TRBJ2-3; TRBD2 matches 7 bases. Germline V CDR1 and CDR2: MGHRA, YSYEKL. The ends lost 6 bases at V and 2 bases at J; junction bases unmatched: 5. The CDR3 has 14 residues. DNA for the CDR3: TGCGCCAGCAGGACAGCGGGAAACACAGATACGCAGTATTTT. Its protein product is CASRTAGNTDTQYF.

This clonotype occurred a few times. The CDR3 loop is CATSGPGQGSYEQYF. The CDR3 DNA reads TGTGCCACCAGTGGGCCGGGACAGGGATCTTACGAGCAGTACTTC. The chain recombines TRBV24-1 with TRBJ2-7; 9 nucleotides match TRBD1. This CDR3 has 15 residues. Germline lookup yields CDR1 KGHDR and CDR2 SFDVKD. Unmatched junction bases numbered 8, after V lost 5 bases and J lost 4 bases.

This clonotype came up a few times. The chain recombines TRBV6-5 with TRBJ1-2; TRBD1 aligns across 7 bases. In germline, CDR1 is MNHEY, CDR2 SVGAGI. The CDR3 runs to 14 residues. The V segment lost 4 bases and the J segment 3 bases; nucleotides outside the gene matches: 5. CDR3 DNA: TGTGCCAGCAGTTCCATCGGGACAGACTATGGCTACACCTTC. It yields the protein CASSSIGTDYGYTF.

The sample holds a few counts of this clonotype. This chain links TRBV5-1 with TRBJ1-5; TRBD1 aligns across 12 bases. The V segment lost 3 bases and the J segment 1 base; nucleotides outside the gene matches: 14. Germline V CDR1 and CDR2: SGHRS, YFSETQ. This CDR3 region has 20 residues. For the CDR3, the DNA is TGCGCCAGCAGCTGTGGGACCACCGGGACAGGGGGCCGAAGCAATCAGCCCCAGCATTTT. Its translation: CASSCGTTGTGGRSNQPQHF.

On this clonotype: A much bigger clone sits one base away, suggesting this may be a read error. The CDR3 coding sequence is TGCGCCAGCAGTGAAGACAGGGGGGGCAATCAGCCCCAGCATTTT. It yields the protein CASSEDRGGNQPQHF. The chain couples TRBV10-2 to TRBJ1-5; 9 bases are a match to TRBD1. Germline loops: CDR1 WSHSY, CDR2 SAAADI. Unmatched junction bases numbered 2, after V lost 3 bases and J lost 2 bases. This CDR3 has 15 residues.

The chain is built from TRBV7-7 and TRBJ2-2; no clear D gene. V lost 5 bases and J 0 bases, leaving 4 bases between the germline ends. Per the germline V gene, CDR1 is SSHAT and CDR2 is FNYEAQ (reference sequence). The CDR3 extends over 13 amino acids. The CDR3 sequence is CASSPSNTGELFF. For the CDR3, the DNA is TGTGCCAGCAGCCCATCGAACACCGGGGAGCTGTTTTTT. The variable domain in full, completed from reference TRBV7-7 and TRBJ2-2, reads GAGVSQSPRYKVTKRGQDVTLRCDPISSHATLYWYQQALGQGPEFLTYFNYEAQPDKSGLPSDRFSAERPEGSISTLTIQRTEQRDSAMYRCASSPSNTGELFFGEGSRLTVL.

This clonotype has more than one count but fewer than ten. The rearrangement uses TRBV3-1 and TRBJ1-1; D is perhaps TRBD1 (5 bases). The length of the CDR3 is 15 residues. Trimming shortened V by 1 base and J by 3 bases, and 12 bases separated the two germline ends. Germline V gene sequence: CDR1 LGHDT, CDR2 YNNKEL (reference sequence). CDR3 in amino acids: CASSQAGRVDTEAFF. In DNA, the CDR3 is TGTGCCAGCAGCCAAGCAGGCAGGGTGGACACTGAAGCTTTCTTT.